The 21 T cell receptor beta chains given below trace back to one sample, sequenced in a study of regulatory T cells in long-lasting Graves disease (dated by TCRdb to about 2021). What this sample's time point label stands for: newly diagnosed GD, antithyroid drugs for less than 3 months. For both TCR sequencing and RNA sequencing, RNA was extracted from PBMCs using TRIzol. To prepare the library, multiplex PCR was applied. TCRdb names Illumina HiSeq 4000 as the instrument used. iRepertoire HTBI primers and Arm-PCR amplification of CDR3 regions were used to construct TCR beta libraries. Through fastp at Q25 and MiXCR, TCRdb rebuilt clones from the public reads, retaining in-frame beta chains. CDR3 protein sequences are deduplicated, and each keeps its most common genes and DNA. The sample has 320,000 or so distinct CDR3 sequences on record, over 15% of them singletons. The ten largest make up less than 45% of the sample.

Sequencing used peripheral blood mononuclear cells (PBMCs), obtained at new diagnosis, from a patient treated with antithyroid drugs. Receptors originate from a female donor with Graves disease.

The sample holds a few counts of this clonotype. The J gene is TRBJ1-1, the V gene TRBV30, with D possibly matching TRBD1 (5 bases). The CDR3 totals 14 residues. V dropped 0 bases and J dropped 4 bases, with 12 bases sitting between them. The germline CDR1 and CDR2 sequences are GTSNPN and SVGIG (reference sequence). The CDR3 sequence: CAWSVGAGPTEAFF. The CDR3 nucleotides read TGTGCCTGGAGTGTAGGTGCGGGACCCACTGAAGCTTTCTTT.

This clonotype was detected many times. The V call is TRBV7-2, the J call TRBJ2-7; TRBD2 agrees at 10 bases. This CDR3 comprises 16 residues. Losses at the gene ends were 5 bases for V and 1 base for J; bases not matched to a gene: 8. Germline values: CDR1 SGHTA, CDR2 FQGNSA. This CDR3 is CASSPTLAGGSYEQYF. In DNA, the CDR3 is TGTGCCAGCAGCCCCACTTTAGCGGGAGGTTCCTACGAGCAGTACTTC.

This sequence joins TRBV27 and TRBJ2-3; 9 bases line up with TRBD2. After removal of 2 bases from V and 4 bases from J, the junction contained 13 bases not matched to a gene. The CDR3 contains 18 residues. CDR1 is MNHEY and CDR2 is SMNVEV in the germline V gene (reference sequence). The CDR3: CASSLIGRVAGDADTQYF. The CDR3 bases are TGTGCCAGCAGTTTAATAGGGCGGGTAGCGGGAGATGCAGATACGCAGTATTTT.

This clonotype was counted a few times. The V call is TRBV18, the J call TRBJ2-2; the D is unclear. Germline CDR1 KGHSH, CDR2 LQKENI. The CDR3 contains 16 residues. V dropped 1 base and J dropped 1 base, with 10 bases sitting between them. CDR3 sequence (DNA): TGTGCCAGCTCACCACTGGAGATATTGAACACCGGGGAGCTGTTTTTT. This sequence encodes CASSPLEILNTGELFF.

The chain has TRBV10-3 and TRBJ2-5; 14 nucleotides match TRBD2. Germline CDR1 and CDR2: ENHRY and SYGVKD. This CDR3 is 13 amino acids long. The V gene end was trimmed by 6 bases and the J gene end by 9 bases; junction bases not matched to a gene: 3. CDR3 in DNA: TGTGCCATCAGGGGACTAGCGGGAGCGGCCCAGTACTTC. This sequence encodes CAIRGLAGAAQYF.

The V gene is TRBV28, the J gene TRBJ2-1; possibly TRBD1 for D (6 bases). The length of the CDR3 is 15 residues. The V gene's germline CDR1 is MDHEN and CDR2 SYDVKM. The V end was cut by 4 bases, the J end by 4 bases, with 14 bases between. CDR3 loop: CASSSETGNYNEQFF. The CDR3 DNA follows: TGTGCCAGCAGTTCCGAGACAGGAAATTACAATGAGCAGTTCTTC. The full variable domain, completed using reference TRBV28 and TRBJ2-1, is DVKVTQSSRYLVKRTGEKVFLECVQDMDHENMFWYRQDPGLGLRLIYFSYDVKMKEKGDIPEGYSVSREKKERFSLILESASTNQTSMYLCASSSETGNYNEQFFGPGTRLTVL.

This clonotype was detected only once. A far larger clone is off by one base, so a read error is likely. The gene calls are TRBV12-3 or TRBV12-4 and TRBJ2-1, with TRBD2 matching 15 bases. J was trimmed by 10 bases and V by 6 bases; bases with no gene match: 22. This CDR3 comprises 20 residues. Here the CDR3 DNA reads TGTGCCAGCAGCCACTCGATCTGGACTAGCGGGAGGGACCTCTCCTACGAGCAGTTCTTC. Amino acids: CASSHSIWTSGRDLSYEQFF.

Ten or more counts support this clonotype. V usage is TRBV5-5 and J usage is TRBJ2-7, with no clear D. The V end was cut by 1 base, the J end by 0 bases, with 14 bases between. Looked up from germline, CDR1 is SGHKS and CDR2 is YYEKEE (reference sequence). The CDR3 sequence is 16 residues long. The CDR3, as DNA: TGTGCCAGCAGCTTGTTAGGGCCCCCAAGCTCCTACGAGCAGTACTTC. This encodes CASSLLGPPSSYEQYF.

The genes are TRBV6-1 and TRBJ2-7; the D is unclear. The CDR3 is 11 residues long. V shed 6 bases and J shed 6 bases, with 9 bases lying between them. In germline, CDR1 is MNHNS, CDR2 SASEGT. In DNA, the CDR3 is TGTGCCAGCAGCGCTGGGTCCGAGCAGTACTTC. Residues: CASSAGSEQYF.

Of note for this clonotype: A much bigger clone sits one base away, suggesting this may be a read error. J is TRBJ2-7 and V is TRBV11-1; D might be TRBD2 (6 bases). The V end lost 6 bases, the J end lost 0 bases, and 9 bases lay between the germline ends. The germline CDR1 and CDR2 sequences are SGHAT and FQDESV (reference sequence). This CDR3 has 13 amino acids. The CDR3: CASRTDYSYEQYF. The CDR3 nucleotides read TGTGCCAGCAGGACGGACTACTCCTACGAGCAGTACTTC. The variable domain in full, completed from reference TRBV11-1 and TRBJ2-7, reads EAEVAQSPRYKITEKSQAVAFWCDPISGHATLYWYRQILGQGPELLVQFQDESVVDDSQLPKDRFSAERLKGVDSTLKIQPAELGDSAMYLCASRTDYSYEQYFGPGTRLTVT.

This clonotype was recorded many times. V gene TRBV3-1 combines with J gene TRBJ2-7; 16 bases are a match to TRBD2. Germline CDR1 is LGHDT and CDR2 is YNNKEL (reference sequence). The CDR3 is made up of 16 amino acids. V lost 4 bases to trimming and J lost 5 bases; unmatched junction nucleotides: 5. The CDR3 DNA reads TGTGCCAGCAGCCCTGGGACTAGCGGGAGGGGGAACGAGCAGTACTTC. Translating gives CASSPGTSGRGNEQYF.

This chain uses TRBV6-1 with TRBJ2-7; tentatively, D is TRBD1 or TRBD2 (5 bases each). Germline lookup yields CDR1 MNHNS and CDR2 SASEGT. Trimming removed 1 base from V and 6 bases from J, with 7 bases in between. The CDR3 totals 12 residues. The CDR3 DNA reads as TGTGCCAGCAGTGAAGTGGGGGTCGAGCAGTACTTC. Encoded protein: CASSEVGVEQYF.

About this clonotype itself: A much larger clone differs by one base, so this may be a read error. The CDR3 here is CAISEGTSGIFGDAQYF. The CDR3, as DNA: TGTGCCATCAGTGAAGGGACTAGCGGGATCTTTGGGGATGCGCAGTATTTT. The chain joins TRBV10-3 to TRBJ2-7; 13 bases agree with TRBD2. The last part of the DNA fits TRBJ2-3 better; the J call may be wrong. The CDR3 consists of 17 residues. Germline lookup yields CDR1 ENHRY and CDR2 SYGVKD.

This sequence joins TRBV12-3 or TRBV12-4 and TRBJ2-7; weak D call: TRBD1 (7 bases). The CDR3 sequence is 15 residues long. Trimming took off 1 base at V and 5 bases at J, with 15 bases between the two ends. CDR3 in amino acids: CASSLGRGRSHEQYF. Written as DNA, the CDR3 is TGTGCCAGCAGTTTAGGGAGGGGGCGATCCCACGAGCAGTACTTC.

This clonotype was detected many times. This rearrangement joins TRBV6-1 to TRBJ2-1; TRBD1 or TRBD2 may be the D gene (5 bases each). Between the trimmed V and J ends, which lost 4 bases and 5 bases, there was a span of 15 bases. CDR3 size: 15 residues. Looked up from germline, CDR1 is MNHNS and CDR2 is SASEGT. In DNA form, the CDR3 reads TGTGCCAGCAGTGTGTGGGGGTTTAAGGACAATGAGCAGTTCTTC. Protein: CASSVWGFKDNEQFF.

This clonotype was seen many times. The CDR3 region has the DNA TGTGCCAGCAGTCCGAGGTCTGGCACAGATACGCAGTATTTT. It translates to CASSPRSGTDTQYF. The V and J genes are TRBV6-1 and TRBJ2-3, with D unresolved. The CDR3 contains 14 residues. Trimming took 5 bases from V and 1 from J, leaving 10 bases between them. In germline, CDR1 is MNHNS, CDR2 SASEGT.

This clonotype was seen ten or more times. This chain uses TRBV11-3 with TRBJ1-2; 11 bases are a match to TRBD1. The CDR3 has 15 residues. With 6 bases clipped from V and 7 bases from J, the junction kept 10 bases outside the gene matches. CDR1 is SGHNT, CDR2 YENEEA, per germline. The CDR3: CASSPSGTGGFGYTF. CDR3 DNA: TGTGCCAGCAGTCCATCCGGGACAGGGGGATTTGGCTACACCTTC.

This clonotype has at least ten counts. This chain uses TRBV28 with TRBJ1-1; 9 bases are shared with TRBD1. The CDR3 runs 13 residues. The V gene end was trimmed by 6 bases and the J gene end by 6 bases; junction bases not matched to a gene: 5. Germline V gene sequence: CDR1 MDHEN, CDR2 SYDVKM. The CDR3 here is CASSLQGAPEAFF. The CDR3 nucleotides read TGTGCCAGCAGCCTACAGGGGGCCCCTGAAGCTTTCTTT.

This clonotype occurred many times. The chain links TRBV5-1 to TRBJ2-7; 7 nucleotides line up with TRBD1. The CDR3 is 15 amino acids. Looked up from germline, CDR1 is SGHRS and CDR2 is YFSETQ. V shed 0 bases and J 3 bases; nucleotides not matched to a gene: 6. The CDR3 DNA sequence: TGCGCCAGCAGCTTGGGACAGGGAGATGACTACGAGCAGTACTTC. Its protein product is CASSLGQGDDYEQYF. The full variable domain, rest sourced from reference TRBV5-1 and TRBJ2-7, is KAGVTQTPRYLIKTRGQQVTLSCSPISGHRSVSWYQQTPGQGLQFLFEYFSETQRNKGNFPGRFSGRQFSNSRSEMNVSTLELGDSALYLCASSLGQGDDYEQYFGPGTRLTVT.

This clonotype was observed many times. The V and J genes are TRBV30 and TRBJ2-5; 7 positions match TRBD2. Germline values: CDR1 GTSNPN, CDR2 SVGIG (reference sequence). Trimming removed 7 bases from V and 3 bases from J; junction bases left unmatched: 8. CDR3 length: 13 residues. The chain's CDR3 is CAFAGAGEETQYF. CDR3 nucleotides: TGTGCCTTCGCGGGAGCGGGCGAAGAGACCCAGTACTTC.

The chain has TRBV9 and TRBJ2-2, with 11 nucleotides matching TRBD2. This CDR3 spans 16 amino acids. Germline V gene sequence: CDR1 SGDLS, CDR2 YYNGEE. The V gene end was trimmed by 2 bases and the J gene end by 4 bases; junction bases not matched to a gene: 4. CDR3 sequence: CASSVGTSGFTGELFF. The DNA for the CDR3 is TGTGCCAGCAGCGTGGGGACTAGCGGATTCACCGGGGAGCTGTTTTTT. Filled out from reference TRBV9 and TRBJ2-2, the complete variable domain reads DSGVTQTPKHLITATGQRVTLRCSPRSGDLSVYWYQQSLDQGLQFLIQYYNGEERAKGNILERFSAQQFPDLHSELNLSSLELGDSALYFCASSVGTSGFTGELFFGEGSRLTVL.